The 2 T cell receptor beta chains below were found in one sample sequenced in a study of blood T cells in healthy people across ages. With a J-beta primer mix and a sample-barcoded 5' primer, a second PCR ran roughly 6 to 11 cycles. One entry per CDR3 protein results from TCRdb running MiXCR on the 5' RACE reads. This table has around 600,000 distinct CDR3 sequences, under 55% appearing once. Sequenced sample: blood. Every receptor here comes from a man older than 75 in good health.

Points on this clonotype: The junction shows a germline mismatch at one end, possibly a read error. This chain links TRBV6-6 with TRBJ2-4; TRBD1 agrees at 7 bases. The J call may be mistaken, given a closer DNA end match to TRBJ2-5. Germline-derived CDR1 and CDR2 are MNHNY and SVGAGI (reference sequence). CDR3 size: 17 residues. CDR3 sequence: CASSYTPQTGNHETQYF. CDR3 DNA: TGTGCCAGCAGCTACACCCCGCAGACAGGGAACCATGAGACCCAGTACTTC.

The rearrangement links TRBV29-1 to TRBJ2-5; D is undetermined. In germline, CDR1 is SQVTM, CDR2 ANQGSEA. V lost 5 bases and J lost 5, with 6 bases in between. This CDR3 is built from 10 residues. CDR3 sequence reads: CSVIEETQYF. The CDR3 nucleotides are TGCAGCGTTATTGAGGAGACCCAGTACTTC.